Below, 15 T cell receptor beta chains from the same sample are listed, as sequenced in a study of blood T cell repertoires in COVID-19. Sequenced by immunoSEQ multiplex PCR; TCRdb stores in-frame clones only, minus some. Altogether 95,000 to 100,000 clones are present, roughly nine tenths being singletons, with the ten largest covering 17%. Sequencing was performed on peripheral blood. All receptors derive from a man aged 50-60 years with acute or convalescent COVID-19.

V and J are TRBV5-1 and TRBJ2-2, with 9 nucleotides matching TRBD1. The germline CDR1 and CDR2 sequences are SGHRS and YFSETQ. After removal of 1 base from V and 6 bases from J, the junction contained 7 bases not matched to a gene. CDR3 length equals 16 residues. The CDR3 protein is CASSLSLDRGPGELFF. The CDR3 DNA reads TGCGCCAGCAGCTTGTCATTGGACAGGGGACCCGGGGAGCTGTTTTTT.

V is TRBV7-2 and J is TRBJ2-7; maybe TRBD1 (6 bases). Germline V CDR1 and CDR2: SGHTA, FQGNSA. Trimming took off 2 bases at V and 2 bases at J, with 10 bases between the two ends. The CDR3 contains 14 residues. This CDR3 reads CASSLSGAPYEQYF. The CDR3 coding sequence is TGTGCCAGCAGCTTATCAGGGGCCCCCTACGAGCAGTACTTC. The whole variable domain, remainder taken from reference TRBV7-2 and TRBJ2-7, is GAGVSQSPSNKVTEKGKDVELRCDPISGHTALYWYRQSLGQGLEFLIYFQGNSAPDKSGLPSDRFSAERTGGSVSTLTIQRTQQEDSAVYLCASSLSGAPYEQYFGPGTRLTVT.

V usage is TRBV20-1 and J usage is TRBJ2-7; D remains unclear. The V and J ends lost 6 bases and 9 bases respectively, with 15 bases between them. CDR1 is DFQATT, CDR2 SNEGSKA, per germline (reference sequence). The CDR3 covers 11 residues. CDR3: CSAPNPPRQYF. The CDR3 DNA is TGCAGTGCCCCGAACCCCCCGAGGCAGTACTTC.

The chain combines TRBV5-1 with TRBJ1-5, with D perhaps TRBD1 (6 bases). Per the germline V gene, CDR1 is SGHRS and CDR2 is YFSETQ. V lost 4 bases, J lost 6 bases, and 20 bases lay in between. The CDR3 is 16 residues long. Written as DNA, the CDR3 is TGCGCCAGCAGCCCGGGAGGGGGGCCAGTTCCTCAGCCCCAGCATTTT. It translates to CASSPGGGPVPQPQHF.

This sequence joins TRBV10-1 and TRBJ1-2; D not certain. V was shortened by 3 bases and J by 4 bases, with 6 bases between the two germline ends. The V gene's germline CDR1 is WNHNN and CDR2 SYGVQD (reference sequence). CDR3 size: 12 residues. The CDR3 protein is CASSDNIYGYTF. CDR3 nucleotide sequence: TGCGCCAGCAGTGATAATATCTATGGCTACACCTTC.

V gene TRBV7-2 combines with J gene TRBJ1-2, with a tentative D call TRBD1 (5 bases). V dropped 5 bases and J dropped 4 bases, with 20 bases sitting between them. The CDR3 has 16 amino acids. Germline V gene sequence: CDR1 SGHTA, CDR2 FQGNSA. This CDR3 reads CASSGPTDAHLYGYTF. The CDR3 DNA reads TGTGCCAGCAGCGGCCCGACAGACGCTCATCTCTATGGCTACACCTTC.

CDR3 bases: TGTGCCAGCAGTGACAGGATGAATGAAAAACTGTTTTTT. Translated, it gives CASSDRMNEKLFF. The chain combines TRBV12-3 or TRBV12-4 with TRBJ1-4, with D perhaps TRBD1 (6 bases). There are 13 residues in the CDR3. Trimming shortened V by 5 bases and J by 5 bases, and 9 bases separated the two germline ends.

V gene TRBV11-2 combines with J gene TRBJ2-1; perhaps TRBD2 as D (5 bases). Deletions cut 6 bases from V and 8 bases from J, with 17 bases between. The germline V gene encodes CDR1 SGHAT and CDR2 FQNNGV. This CDR3 is built from 14 residues. CDR3: CASRQDLALYEQFF. CDR3 DNA: TGTGCCAGCAGACAAGATCTAGCCCTCTATGAGCAGTTCTTC.

The V and J genes are TRBV7-8 and TRBJ2-7; 13 bases are a match to TRBD2. The CDR3 extends over 17 amino acids. With V trimmed by 5 bases and J by 1 base, 8 bases remained unmatched. CDR1 and CDR2 (germline): SGHVS, FQNEAQ. CDR3: CASSRGGTSGISYEQYF. CDR3 bases: TGTGCCAGCAGCCGCGGGGGGACTAGCGGGATATCCTACGAGCAGTACTTC. Supplemented by reference TRBV7-8 and TRBJ2-7, the full variable domain reads GAGVSQSPRYKVAKRGQDVALRCDPISGHVSLFWYQQALGQGPEFLTYFQNEAQLDKSGLPSDRFFAERPEGSVSTLKIQRTQQEDSAVYLCASSRGGTSGISYEQYFGPGTRLTVT.

CDR3 DNA sequence: TGTGCCAGCAGCTTAGTAGCGGGGGGCACCTACGAGCAGTACTTC. It encodes CASSLVAGGTYEQYF. The chain links TRBV7-2 to TRBJ2-7, with 10 positions matching TRBD2. The ends lost 1 base at V and 2 bases at J; junction bases unmatched: 2. The CDR3 is 15 residues long. The germline gives CDR1 SGHTA, CDR2 FQGNSA.

In this sample, this clone turned up once. The chain has TRBV5-1 and TRBJ1-1; D not certain. V lost 0 bases, J lost 5 bases, and 5 bases lay in between. The CDR3 loop spans 12 amino acids. Germline V gives CDR1 SGHRS, CDR2 YFSETQ. The CDR3 bases are TGCGCCAGCAGCTTGGTCGGTACTGAAGCTTTCTTT. Amino acids: CASSLVGTEAFF.

This chain connects TRBV6-4 to TRBJ1-1; 9 bases are shared with TRBD1. The V gene's germline CDR1 is MRHNA and CDR2 SNTAGT. The CDR3 covers 14 residues. The V segment lost 5 bases and the J segment 1 base; nucleotides outside the gene matches: 2. Here the CDR3 DNA reads TGTGCCAGCAGTCCGGGACAGGGGAACACTGAAGCTTTCTTT. It is translated as CASSPGQGNTEAFF.

The chain has TRBV5-8 and TRBJ2-2; 15 bases align to TRBD2. The trim removed 4 bases at V and 4 bases at J, leaving 5 bases unmatched. The CDR3 has 17 amino acids. Germline assignment: CDR1 SGHTS and CDR2 YDEGEE. The chain's CDR3 is CASSPGLAGGLTGELFF. CDR3 bases: TGTGCCAGCAGCCCCGGACTAGCGGGGGGGCTCACCGGGGAGCTGTTTTTT. The whole variable domain, filled in from reference TRBV5-8 and TRBJ2-2, reads EAGVTQSPTHLIKTRGQQATLRCSPISGHTSVYWYQQALGLGLQFLLWYDEGEERNRGNFPPRFSGRQFPNYSSELNVNALELEDSALYLCASSPGLAGGLTGELFFGEGSRLTVL.

The chain joins TRBV9 to TRBJ2-7; unclear D gene. Trimming left V 0 bases short and J 0 bases short, with 7 bases between. The CDR3 is 14 amino acids. Germline V CDR1 and CDR2: SGDLS, YYNGEE. CDR3 protein: CASSVGESSYEQYF. The CDR3 DNA follows: TGTGCCAGCAGCGTAGGAGAGAGCTCCTACGAGCAGTACTTC.

The rearrangement joins TRBV4-2 to TRBJ2-1; tentative D call: TRBD2 (6 bases). Germline V gene data show CDR1 as LGHNA and CDR2 as YNFKEQ. CDR3 size: 18 residues. The V gene lost 0 bases and the J gene lost 2 bases, with 17 bases spanning the gap. For the CDR3, the DNA is TGTGCCAGCAGCCAAGATTTGGGCGAGACTAGTACCTACAATGAGCAGTTCTTC. Translating gives CASSQDLGETSTYNEQFF.